This T cell receptor (beta chain) was sequenced for a study of identifying expanded T cells in peripheral blood. Study-level findings and limits: Across healthy donors, higher total template counts meant significantly greater approximately two-week count variance. Approximately 1.1 clones differed between technical replicates, versus around 15 and 18 over time.

Data came from immunoSEQ multiplex PCR; TCRdb stores just in-frame clones and leaves some out. The table lists under 95,000 clones, roughly 90% of them singletons. Turning to this clone: Antigen unknown.

Germline values: CDR1 SGHTA, CDR2 FQGNSA. The CDR3 is made up of 18 amino acids. V lost 1 base and J 2 bases, leaving 20 bases between the germline ends. No infections or other immune events were documented during collection. The sequencing sample was made of blood. This TCR was recovered from a person aged 18 to 75 in good health. The V and J genes are TRBV7-2 and TRBJ1-1; D is ambiguous. CDR3 in amino acids: CASSLGSGKYTLNTEAFF. In nucleotides, the CDR3 is TGTGCCAGCAGCTTAGGTAGTGGGAAGTATACGTTAAACACTGAAGCTTTCTTT.